This entry lists 17 T cell receptor beta chains sequenced from one sample in a study of blood T cell repertoires in COVID-19. Repertoires were generated with immunoSEQ multiplex PCR, while TCRdb's copy carries only in-frame clones and drops some. In the table there are roughly 380,000 clones, over 75% of which are singletons. The sequencing input was PBMCs or T cells enriched from blood (not recorded which). The receptor source for this set is a woman younger than 45 who had recovered from COVID-19.

This chain connects TRBV5-1 to TRBJ1-4; 9 bases are a match to TRBD1. This CDR3 spans 14 amino acids. The J segment lost 8 bases and the V segment lost 2 bases, leaving 4 bases of the junction unmatched. Looked up from germline, CDR1 is SGHRS and CDR2 is YFSETQ. The CDR3: CASSLQGAQEKLFF. The CDR3 nucleotides are TGCGCCAGCAGCTTACAGGGGGCTCAGGAAAAACTGTTTTTT. Complete variable domain (other parts from reference TRBV5-1 and TRBJ1-4): KAGVTQTPRYLIKTRGQQVTLSCSPISGHRSVSWYQQTPGQGLQFLFEYFSETQRNKGNFPGRFSGRQFSNSRSEMNVSTLELGDSALYLCASSLQGAQEKLFFGSGTQLSVL.

The chain couples TRBV7-9 to TRBJ2-7; 8 nucleotides align to TRBD1. The trim removed 4 bases at V and 2 bases at J, leaving 10 bases unmatched. Germline lookup yields CDR1 SEHNR and CDR2 FQNEAQ (reference sequence). This CDR3 contains 16 residues. Written as DNA, the CDR3 is TGTGCCAGCAGCTATGGACAGGGAACAACAACCTACGAGCAGTACTTC. This encodes CASSYGQGTTTYEQYF. The full variable domain, rest sourced from reference TRBV7-9 and TRBJ2-7, is DTGVSQNPRHKITKRGQNVTFRCDPISEHNRLYWYRQTLGQGPEFLTYFQNEAQLEKSRLLSDRFSAERPKGSFSTLEIQRTEQGDSAMYLCASSYGQGTTTYEQYFGPGTRLTVT.

The V and J genes are TRBV5-5 and TRBJ2-7, with a possible D match to TRBD2 (5 bases). Per germline, CDR1 SGHKS and CDR2 YYEKEE (reference sequence). V was cut by 0 bases and J by 7 bases, with 14 bases left in between. CDR3 length equals 14 residues. DNA of the CDR3: TGTGCCAGCAGCTTGGGAGGGTTAAGTGGGGAGCAGTACTTC. This encodes CASSLGGLSGEQYF.

J is TRBJ2-1 and V is TRBV10-2; D gene ambiguous. This CDR3 region has 16 residues. Germline V gene sequence: CDR1 WSHSY, CDR2 SAAADI. With 4 bases removed from V and 0 bases from J, the gap between germline ends came to 13 bases. CDR3 DNA sequence: TGCGCCAGCAGTGTCGGTAGCCCGAGCTCCTACAATGAGCAGTTCTTC. This gives the protein CASSVGSPSSYNEQFF.

This chain uses TRBV6-1 with TRBJ2-5; 15 nucleotides line up with TRBD2. In germline, CDR1 is MNHNS, CDR2 SASEGT. J was trimmed by 5 bases and V by 3 bases; bases with no gene match: 7. The CDR3 is 17 amino acids. This CDR3 is CASSDAGTSGGRETQYF. The CDR3 DNA follows: TGTGCCAGCAGTGATGCGGGGACTAGCGGGGGGCGCGAGACCCAGTACTTC.

The genes are TRBV13 and TRBJ2-7, with TRBD2 identical over 10 bases. This CDR3 is built from 15 residues. Germline V gene data show CDR1 as PRHDT and CDR2 as FYEKMQ (reference sequence). V dropped 5 bases and J dropped 7; count of bases not matched to a gene: 11. The DNA of the CDR3 is TGTGCCAGCAGCCACCCTTCTAGCGGGAGTCGGGAGCAGTACTTC. Translation gives CASSHPSSGSREQYF. The entire variable domain, with the rest obtained from reference TRBV13 and TRBJ2-7, is as follows: AAGVIQSPRHLIKEKRETATLKCYPIPRHDTVYWYQQGPGQDPQFLISFYEKMQSDKGSIPDRFSAQQFSDYHSELNMSSLELGDSALYFCASSHPSSGSREQYFGPGTRLTVT.

V gene TRBV9 combines with J gene TRBJ2-7; the D gene is possibly TRBD1 (5 bases). The germline V and J ends were trimmed by 4 bases and 3 bases, with 14 bases remaining between them. The CDR3 loop spans 14 amino acids. The germline V gene encodes CDR1 SGDLS and CDR2 YYNGEE. The DNA for the CDR3 is TGTGCCAGCAGCCCAGATGGCAGGGACTACGAGCAGTACTTC. It yields the protein CASSPDGRDYEQYF.

The chain links TRBV2 to TRBJ1-6; 8 nucleotides align to TRBD1. V was clipped by 8 bases and J by 8 bases; unmatched bases: 11. The CDR3 extends over 15 amino acids. The germline CDR1 and CDR2 sequences are SNHLY and FYNNEI. The CDR3 here is CASQAPGQGDSPLHF. The CDR3, as DNA: TGTGCCAGCCAGGCGCCTGGACAGGGCGATTCACCCCTCCACTTT.

The gene calls are TRBV6-5 and TRBJ2-5; 7 nucleotides agree with TRBD2. The CDR3 sequence is 15 residues long. Germline CDR1 is MNHEY and CDR2 is SVGAGI. Trimming took 6 bases from V and 5 from J; bases not matched to a gene: 12. The CDR3: CASSPFAGVLETQYF. CDR3 bases: TGTGCCAGCAGCCCCTTTGCGGGGGTATTGGAGACCCAGTACTTC.

The chain has TRBV24-1 and TRBJ2-3, with D possibly matching TRBD2 (5 bases). CDR1 and CDR2 (germline): KGHDR, SFDVKD. The CDR3 is 14 amino acids. The V end lost 12 bases, the J end lost 3 bases, and 18 bases lay between the germline ends. The CDR3 here is CASAEVGRTDTQYF. Written as DNA, the CDR3 is TGTGCCTCTGCCGAAGTGGGGAGAACAGATACGCAGTATTTT.

In its sample, this clone was seen once. The chain uses TRBV7-9 and TRBJ2-7; perhaps TRBD1 as D (5 bases). Germline assignment: CDR1 SEHNR and CDR2 FQNEAQ (reference sequence). Trimming stripped 1 base from V and 5 bases from J, with 12 bases between. The CDR3 consists of 14 residues. DNA for the CDR3: TGTGCCAGCAGCTTAGGTGACAGCCGTAACGAGCAGTACTTC. Its translation: CASSLGDSRNEQYF.

The rearrangement links TRBV7-2 to TRBJ2-3; 8 nucleotides line up with TRBD2. The CDR3 totals 16 residues. The germline V gene encodes CDR1 SGHTA and CDR2 FQGNSA. With 1 base clipped from V and 0 bases from J, the junction kept 3 bases outside the gene matches. DNA of the CDR3: TGTGCCAGCAGCTTAGTTTCGGGAGGGAGCACAGATACGCAGTATTTT. This encodes CASSLVSGGSTDTQYF.

The chain joins TRBV10-1 to TRBJ1-6; 10 bases map to TRBD1. The CDR3 contains 19 residues. Trimming cost V 2 bases and J 3 bases; bases outside gene matches: 10. Germline V CDR1 and CDR2: WNHNN, SYGVQD (reference sequence). The chain's CDR3 is CASSEVRDRGVGYNSPLHF. CDR3 bases: TGCGCCAGCAGTGAGGTTCGGGACAGGGGAGTAGGCTATAATTCACCCCTCCACTTT.

This chain connects TRBV2 to TRBJ2-4; possibly TRBD2 for D (6 bases). Per germline, CDR1 SNHLY and CDR2 FYNNEI. The germline V and J ends were trimmed by 1 base and 14 bases, with 12 bases remaining between them. This CDR3 has 12 residues. In nucleotides, the CDR3 is TGTGCCAGCAGTGAAGGGGCGGGGTTTAAGTACTTC. It codes for CASSEGAGFKYF.

The chain couples TRBV11-2 to TRBJ2-5; 10 bases match TRBD2. The V gene end was trimmed by 5 bases and the J gene end by 5 bases; junction bases not matched to a gene: 5. The germline gives CDR1 SGHAT, CDR2 FQNNGV. The CDR3 totals 14 residues. The CDR3 sequence: CASSGSGGRETQYF. The CDR3 DNA reads TGTGCCAGCAGCGGTAGCGGGGGGCGCGAGACCCAGTACTTC.

The chain is built from TRBV5-1 and TRBJ2-3; TRBD1 is a possible D gene (5 bases). There are 15 residues in the CDR3. The V gene lost 1 base and the J gene lost 0 bases, with 9 bases spanning the gap. Germline V gene sequence: CDR1 SGHRS, CDR2 YFSETQ. This CDR3 is CASSLQGQSTDTQYF. In DNA, the CDR3 is TGCGCCAGCAGCTTGCAGGGCCAAAGCACAGATACGCAGTATTTT.

The chain employs TRBV18 and TRBJ2-3; TRBD2 matches 10 bases. Germline V CDR1 and CDR2: KGHSH, LQKENI. The junction had 1 base not matched to a gene; V was cut back by 2 bases and J by 5 bases. This CDR3 spans 14 amino acids. The CDR3 nucleotides are TGTGCCAGCTCACCAGGGACTAGCGTAGATACGCAGTATTTT. Translation gives CASSPGTSVDTQYF.